This T cell receptor (beta chain) is from a study of persistence of HIV-infected CD4 T cells. Across the study: Median time on suppressive ART was more than seven years. Up to roughly 200 mL blood was drawn at multiple time points; two donors had single-time leukapheresis.

The libraries were made with immunoSEQ version 4 in survey mode. The repertoire was sequenced with immunoSEQ multiplex PCR; TCRdb's copy has only in-frame clones and lacks some. The sample consists of 35,000 or so clones, 70% to 90% of them appearing once. Trimming pared 5 bases from V and 1 base from J, leaving 16 bases between. There are 16 residues in the CDR3. Per germline, CDR1 SGHTA and CDR2 FQGTGA. Remarks on this clone: Its antigen is unknown.

Overlapping HIV-1 Gag 15-mer peptides at around 0.91 ug per peptide per mL were used. Sorted nonresponding memory CD4+ T cells were CD40L-negative, CD69-negative, CD45RO-high. The chain has TRBV7-3 and TRBJ2-3; maybe TRBD2 (6 bases). The TCR sequence derives from an adult with HIV. The donor label of this sample is uncertain. This specimen consisted of cultured CD4+ T cells from PBMCs, obtained from a patient who received antiretroviral therapy. The CDR3 loop is CASSPQAGRGTDTQYF. The CDR3, as DNA: TGTGCCAGCAGCCCTCAGGCGGGAAGGGGCACAGATACGCAGTATTTT.